These 22 T cell receptor beta chains were sequenced from one sample in a study of identical twins. TCRdb used MiXCR to reprocess the 5' RACE reads, holding one entry per CDR3 protein. The table lists around 1.7 million distinct CDR3 sequences, about 32% of them singletons, with under 0.35% in the top ten. Sequencing was carried out using cord blood. The receptor set was obtained from a newborn girl in good health.

This clonotype appeared a few times. A much larger clonotype is one base distant, so this may be a read error. This chain connects TRBV7-9 to TRBJ2-3; 12 positions match TRBD2. J lost 0 bases, V lost 7 bases, and 2 bases had no gene match. The CDR3 covers 15 residues. Germline CDR1 is SEHNR and CDR2 is FQNEAQ (reference sequence). CDR3 loop: CASTGTSGSTDTQYF. CDR3 in DNA: TGTGCCAGCACCGGGACTAGCGGGAGCACAGATACGCAGTATTTT.

The chain links TRBV12-3 or TRBV12-4 to TRBJ2-1, with TRBD2 matching over 9 bases. This CDR3 contains 18 residues. With V trimmed by 4 bases and J by 4 bases, 14 bases remained unmatched. The CDR3 spells CASSSSGPLAGKYNEQFF. The DNA of the CDR3 is TGTGCCAGCAGTTCATCGGGACCCCTAGCGGGAAAATACAATGAGCAGTTCTTC.

This clonotype came up a few times. The rearrangement links TRBV7-9 to TRBJ2-3, with 7 bases matching TRBD2. CDR3 length equals 15 residues. Germline values: CDR1 SEHNR, CDR2 FQNEAQ (reference sequence). Unmatched junction bases numbered 4, after V lost 2 bases and J lost 2 bases. This CDR3 reads CASSLSGNPTDTQYF. Here the CDR3 DNA reads TGTGCCAGCAGCTTAAGCGGGAACCCCACAGATACGCAGTATTTT. Full variable domain (remainder filled in from reference TRBV7-9 and TRBJ2-3): DTGVSQNPRHKITKRGQNVTFRCDPISEHNRLYWYRQTLGQGPEFLTYFQNEAQLEKSRLLSDRFSAERPKGSFSTLEIQRTEQGDSAMYLCASSLSGNPTDTQYFGPGTRLTVL.

This clonotype was seen a few times. The CDR3 sequence is CASSEVPGGETQYF. The CDR3 nucleotides read TGTGCCAGCAGTGAAGTACCGGGGGGCGAGACCCAGTACTTC. V and J are TRBV6-1 and TRBJ2-7; TRBD2 might be the D (7 bases). The DNA end is more similar to TRBJ2-5, so the J call may be wrong. The CDR3 is 14 residues long. Germline V CDR1 and CDR2: MNHNS, SASEGT.

This chain uses TRBV6-6 with TRBJ2-5, with a possible D match to TRBD2 (6 bases). The CDR3 loop spans 15 amino acids. Germline CDR1 and CDR2: MNHNY and SVGAGI (reference sequence). The V end lost 9 bases, the J end lost 11 bases, and 28 bases lay between the germline ends. The DNA of the CDR3 is TGTGCCAGTACGAAAGAGCGGGCTCCGGTCAATGAGCAGTACTTC. This encodes CASTKERAPVNEQYF.

This clonotype came up many times. The chain uses TRBV29-1 and TRBJ2-7, with 8 nucleotides matching TRBD2. The junction had 4 bases not matched to a gene; V was cut back by 6 bases and J by 0 bases. This CDR3 comprises 13 residues. CDR1 and CDR2 from the germline V gene are SQVTM and ANQGSEA. Here the CDR3 DNA reads TGCAGCGTACTGACTAGCGCCTCCTACGAGCAGTACTTC. Translated: CSVLTSASYEQYF.

Only one count was recorded for this clonotype. The rearrangement uses TRBV20-1 and TRBJ2-2, with 8 bases aligning to TRBD1. Germline V gives CDR1 DFQATT, CDR2 SNEGSKA (reference sequence). Trimming took 0 bases from V and 0 from J; bases not matched to a gene: 9. The CDR3 extends over 18 amino acids. The CDR3 region is CSARDGVRTGTNTGELFF. In DNA, the CDR3 is TGCAGTGCTAGAGATGGGGTCAGGACAGGGACGAACACCGGGGAGCTGTTTTTT.

CDR3 loop: CASTPYLAGGDNEQFF. The CDR3 DNA reads TGTGCCAGCACCCCCTATCTAGCGGGAGGCGACAATGAGCAGTTCTTC. V and J are TRBV3-1 and TRBJ2-1; 11 positions agree with TRBD2. This CDR3 has 16 residues. Germline V gives CDR1 LGHDT, CDR2 YNNKEL (reference sequence). V lost 7 bases to trimming and J lost 5 bases; unmatched junction nucleotides: 10.

The genes are TRBV5-1 and TRBJ2-7; D is possibly TRBD1 (6 bases). The CDR3 is 15 residues long. In germline, CDR1 is SGHRS, CDR2 YFSETQ. The V gene lost 6 bases and the J gene lost 2 bases, with 18 bases spanning the gap. In DNA, the CDR3 is TGCGCCAGCAACCCCCAACAGGGAAGAACCTACGAGCAGTACTTC. As protein: CASNPQQGRTYEQYF.

The rearrangement joins TRBV7-6 to TRBJ2-1, with unresolved D. The germline CDR1 and CDR2 sequences are SGHVS and FNYEAQ. CDR3 length: 14 residues. The ends were cut back, 4 bases at V and 4 bases at J, with 11 bases in the middle. The DNA for the CDR3 is TGTGCCAGCAGCTCCCGCGGCTTTTACAATGAGCAGTTCTTC. Translated, it gives CASSSRGFYNEQFF.

This clonotype was seen only a few times. V and J are TRBV2 and TRBJ1-1; D might be TRBD1 (6 bases). This CDR3 contains 14 residues. V lost 3 bases to trimming and J lost 0 bases, with 8 bases between them. The germline CDR1 and CDR2 sequences are SNHLY and FYNNEI. CDR3 sequence reads: CASSDEGVNTEAFF. The CDR3 bases are TGTGCCAGCAGTGATGAGGGGGTGAACACTGAAGCTTTCTTT.

In this sample, this clonotype turned up a few times. This rearrangement joins TRBV24-1 to TRBJ2-3, with 10 nucleotides matching TRBD2. The germline V gene has CDR1 KGHDR and CDR2 SFDVKD. V was pared by 6 bases and J by 5 bases, with 4 bases of the junction left unmatched. The CDR3 is 14 amino acids. CDR3 bases: TGTGCCACCAGTCATCTAGCGGGAGTAGATACGCAGTATTTT. It yields the protein CATSHLAGVDTQYF.

This clonotype was counted only a few times. This chain joins TRBV15 and TRBJ2-7, with D uncertain. The germline CDR1 and CDR2 sequences are LNHNV and YYDKDF (reference sequence). V was trimmed by 8 bases and J by 3 bases, leaving 17 bases between them. The CDR3 is 14 residues long. CDR3 sequence: CATSPLFDVYEQYF. DNA of the CDR3: TGTGCCACCTCCCCCCTCTTTGACGTCTACGAGCAGTACTTC.

This clonotype was recorded many times. This chain links TRBV10-3 with TRBJ2-7; D possibly corresponds to TRBD2 (5 bases). V lost 4 bases and J 3 bases, leaving 10 bases between the germline ends. This CDR3 has 13 amino acids. CDR1 is ENHRY, CDR2 SYGVKD, per germline. Written as DNA, the CDR3 is TGTGCCATCAGTGGGGAAGAGGGCTACGAGCAGTACTTC. Translating it yields CAISGEEGYEQYF.

This clonotype occurred a few times. The chain recombines TRBV5-4 with TRBJ2-7; 8 nucleotides line up with TRBD2. Trimming removed 2 bases from V and 2 bases from J; junction bases left unmatched: 9. Germline V gene data show CDR1 as SGHNT and CDR2 as YYREEE (reference sequence). This CDR3 region has 16 residues. CDR3 nucleotides: TGTGCCAGCAGCTTTAATCCGGGACTAGGGCCCTACGAGCAGTACTTC. Translated, it gives CASSFNPGLGPYEQYF.

This sequence joins TRBV15 and TRBJ2-1; D tentatively fits TRBD1 or TRBD2 (5 bases each). Trimming took off 3 bases at V and 0 bases at J, with 21 bases between the two ends. Per the germline V gene, CDR1 is LNHNV and CDR2 is YYDKDF (reference sequence). CDR3 length: 19 amino acids. The DNA for the CDR3 is TGTGCCACCAGCAGGAACTCTTTTATCGAGGGGACCTCCTACAATGAGCAGTTCTTC. Protein: CATSRNSFIEGTSYNEQFF.

In the case of this clonotype: A much larger clone differs from this one at a single base, so this may be a read error. The rearrangement uses TRBV4-2 and TRBJ2-7; D may be TRBD1 (6 bases). The CDR3 is made up of 13 amino acids. Germline V gene data show CDR1 as LGHNA and CDR2 as YNFKEQ. DNA of the CDR3: TGTGCCACCAGCCATGAGACAGGCTACGAGCAGTACTTC. It encodes CATSHETGYEQYF.

This clonotype was seen many times. The chain recombines TRBV4-2 with TRBJ2-4, with TRBD2 matching 9 bases. Germline values: CDR1 LGHNA, CDR2 YNFKEQ. Unmatched junction bases numbered 6, after V lost 0 bases and J lost 0 bases. This CDR3 spans 18 amino acids. DNA for the CDR3: TGTGCCAGCAGCCAAGATAGGGGACTAGCCCTAGCCAAAAACATTCAGTACTTC. Protein product: CASSQDRGLALAKNIQYF.

Concerning this clonotype itself: A much larger clone lies one base from this, so it may be a read error. The chain employs TRBV28 and TRBJ2-1; maybe TRBD2 (6 bases). The J call may be incorrect, as the DNA end agrees better with TRBJ2-7. The length of the CDR3 is 15 residues. Per germline, CDR1 MDHEN and CDR2 SYDVKM. This CDR3 reads CASTFDQSGYNEQYF. CDR3 sequence (DNA): TGTGCCAGCACCTTCGACCAGAGCGGGTACAATGAGCAGTACTTC.

Ten or more counts support this clonotype. The junction shows a germline mismatch at one end, possibly a read error. The CDR3 nucleotides are TGTGCTAGCAGCTTAGGGACAGGGATCCAAGAGACCCAGTACTTC. Its translation is CASSLGTGIQETQYF. The V call is TRBV7-7, the J call TRBJ2-5, with 9 bases fitting TRBD1. Germline V gene data show CDR1 as SSHAT and CDR2 as FNYEAQ (reference sequence). The CDR3 covers 15 residues.

Here the CDR3 reads CSVAGPADTQYF. For the CDR3, the DNA is TGCAGTGTGGCAGGGCCTGCAGATACGCAGTATTTT. The chain employs TRBV20-1 and TRBJ2-3; a weak D match, TRBD1 (5 bases). Trimming cost V 7 bases and J 4 bases, with 12 bases left between them. The length of the CDR3 is 12 residues. CDR1 is DFQATT and CDR2 is SNEGSKA in the germline V gene (reference sequence).

This clonotype was picked up a small number of times. The chain links TRBV27 to TRBJ2-7; D is uncertain. Trimming took 2 bases from V and 6 from J, leaving 14 bases between them. The CDR3 has 14 amino acids. In germline, CDR1 is MNHEY, CDR2 SMNVEV (reference sequence). CDR3 region: CASSLNRPYFEQYF. CDR3 in DNA: TGTGCCAGCAGTTTAAACAGACCGTACTTCGAGCAGTACTTC.